The rows below give T cell receptor beta chains drawn from one sample of a study of blood T cell repertoires in COVID-19. Repertoires were generated with immunoSEQ multiplex PCR, while TCRdb's copy carries only in-frame clones and drops some. The sample has 150,000 to 200,000 clones, approximately 90% seen once. Sequencing was carried out using PBMCs or T cells enriched from blood (not recorded which). These receptors all stem from a woman between 25 and 40 years old who had recovered from COVID-19. Each CDR3 is given with its conserved first and last residue. D genes are given only for firm matches. Clone size is not always given. Where it is, it says once, few, many or a class for expanded clones.

J | size | D | V | CDR3 | DNA
TRBJ1-2 | - | TRBD1 | TRBV30 | CAWTRGLGYGYTF | TGTGCCTGGACCAGGGGGTTAGGGTATGGCTACACCTTC
TRBJ2-2 | - | - | TRBV28 | CASSLAVTGELFF | TGTGCCAGCAGTCTAGCAGTAACCGGGGAGCTGTTTTTT
TRBJ2-1 | - | TRBD2 | TRBV9 | CASRRGGPSGSSYNEQFF | TGTGCCAGCAGGAGGGGGGGGCCTAGCGGGAGCTCCTACAATGAGCAGTTCTTC
TRBJ1-2 | - | - | TRBV6-5 | CASSRDKRAPYGYTF | TGTGCCAGCAGCCGAGATAAGCGGGCCCCCTATGGCTACACCTTC
TRBJ1-2 | - | - | TRBV5-1 | CASSVPRNKDGYTF | TGCGCCAGCAGCGTACCCAGGAACAAGGATGGCTACACCTTC
TRBJ1-2 | - | TRBD1 | TRBV7-9 | CASSLRDSSNYGYTF | TGTGCCAGCAGCTTGCGGGACAGCAGTAACTATGGCTACACCTTC
TRBJ1-2 | - | - | TRBV7-2 | CASSSWGQGNYGYTF | TGTGCCAGCAGCTCCTGGGGGCAGGGTAACTATGGCTACACCTTC
TRBJ1-1 | few | TRBD1 | TRBV29-1 | CSVDGTGGTEAFF | TGCAGCGTTGATGGGACAGGGGGCACTGAAGCTTTCTTT
TRBJ1-1 | - | - | TRBV7-6 | CASSLAGLNTEAFF | TGTGCCAGCAGCTTAGCCGGGTTGAACACTGAAGCTTTCTTT
TRBJ2-3 | - | - | TRBV6-4 | CASTKQGTTDTQYF | TGTGCCAGCACCAAACAGGGAACCACAGATACGCAGTATTTT
TRBJ2-2 | - | - | TRBV7-8 | CASSQVNTGPNTGELFF | TGTGCCAGCAGCCAAGTAAACACAGGCCCGAACACCGGGGAGCTGTTTTTT
TRBJ2-3 | - | TRBD2 | TRBV9 | CASSPRLADTDTQYF | TGTGCCAGCAGCCCCCGACTAGCTGACACAGATACGCAGTATTTT
TRBJ2-5 | - | - | TRBV9 | CASSPLGGWQETQYF | TGTGCCAGCAGCCCCCTCGGAGGTTGGCAAGAGACCCAGTACTTC
TRBJ2-1 | - | TRBD2 | TRBV7-8 | CASRGGGGYLMDEQFF | TGTGCCAGCAGGGGCGGCGGGGGGTATTTAATGGATGAGCAGTTCTTC
TRBJ1-2 | - | - | TRBV5-1 | CASSLDQTGVYGYTF | TGCGCCAGCAGCTTGGATCAGACAGGAGTCTATGGCTACACCTTC
TRBJ1-2 | - | - | TRBV30 | CAWGGGYGYTF | TGTGCCTGGGGAGGAGGGTATGGCTACACCTTC
TRBJ1-3 | - | - | TRBV3-1/TRBV3-2 | CASSQYYRQSVGNTIYF | TGTGCCAGCAGCCAATATTATAGACAGTCCGTCGGAAACACCATATATTTT
TRBJ2-1 | - | TRBD2 | TRBV15 | CATSRGRGTSGRGDNEQFF | TGTGCCACCAGCAGGGGGAGGGGGACTAGCGGGAGAGGGGACAATGAGCAGTTCTTC
TRBJ1-1 | once | - | TRBV7-9 | CASIPTGGSTEAFF | TGTGCCAGCATCCCAACCGGGGGATCCACTGAAGCTTTCTTT
TRBJ1-6 | - | TRBD1 | TRBV2 | CASRGTDNSPLHF | TGTGCCAGCAGGGGGACAGACAATTCACCCCTCCACTTT
TRBJ1-1 | - | - | TRBV27 | CASSRGGNTEAFF | TGTGCCAGCAGTCGGGGGGGGAACACTGAAGCTTTCTTT
TRBJ2-3 | - | TRBD2 | TRBV6-5 | CASSYTILAIPQYF | TGTGCCAGCAGTTACACAATACTAGCGATACCGCAGTATTTT
TRBJ2-1 | - | - | TRBV7-6 | CASSLEISNEQFF | TGTGCCAGCAGCTTAGAAATCAGCAATGAGCAGTTCTTC
TRBJ1-3 | - | TRBD1 | TRBV11-3 | CASSPWTGLSGNTIYF | TGTGCCAGCAGCCCCTGGACAGGCCTCTCTGGAAACACCATATATTTT
TRBJ1-2 | - | - | TRBV29-1 | CSVEDPSGYTF | TGCAGCGTTGAAGATCCCTCCGGCTACACCTTC
TRBJ2-1 | - | TRBD2 | TRBV2 | CASSSRRQRGGFNEQFF | TGTGCCAGCAGTTCTAGGCGACAGCGGGGGGGTTTCAATGAGCAGTTCTTC
TRBJ1-1 | - | - | TRBV4-1 | CASSQEEGIEAFF | TGCGCCAGCAGCCAAGAAGAGGGAATTGAAGCTTTCTTT
TRBJ2-7 | - | TRBD1 | TRBV7-9 | CASSSIREPGTESSYEQYF | TGTGCCAGCAGCTCCATTAGGGAGCCCGGGACAGAGAGCTCCTACGAGCAGTACTTC
TRBJ1-1 | few | TRBD1 | TRBV6-2/TRBV6-3 | CASTPGQGAFRSEAFF | TGTGCCAGCACCCCGGGCCAGGGGGCGTTCAGGTCTGAAGCTTTCTTT